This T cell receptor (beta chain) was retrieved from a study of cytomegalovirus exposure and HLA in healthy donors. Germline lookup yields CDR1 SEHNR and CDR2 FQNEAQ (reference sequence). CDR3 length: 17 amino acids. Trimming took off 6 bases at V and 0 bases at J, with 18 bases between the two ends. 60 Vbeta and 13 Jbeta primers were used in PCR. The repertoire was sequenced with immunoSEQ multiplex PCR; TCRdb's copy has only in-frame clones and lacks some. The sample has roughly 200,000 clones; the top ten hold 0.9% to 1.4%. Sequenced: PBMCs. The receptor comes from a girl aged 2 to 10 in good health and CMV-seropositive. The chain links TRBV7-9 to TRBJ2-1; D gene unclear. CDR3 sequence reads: CASSTLVGTSSYNEQFF. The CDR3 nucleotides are TGTGCCAGCAGTACGCTAGTGGGTACGAGCTCCTACAATGAGCAGTTCTTC.